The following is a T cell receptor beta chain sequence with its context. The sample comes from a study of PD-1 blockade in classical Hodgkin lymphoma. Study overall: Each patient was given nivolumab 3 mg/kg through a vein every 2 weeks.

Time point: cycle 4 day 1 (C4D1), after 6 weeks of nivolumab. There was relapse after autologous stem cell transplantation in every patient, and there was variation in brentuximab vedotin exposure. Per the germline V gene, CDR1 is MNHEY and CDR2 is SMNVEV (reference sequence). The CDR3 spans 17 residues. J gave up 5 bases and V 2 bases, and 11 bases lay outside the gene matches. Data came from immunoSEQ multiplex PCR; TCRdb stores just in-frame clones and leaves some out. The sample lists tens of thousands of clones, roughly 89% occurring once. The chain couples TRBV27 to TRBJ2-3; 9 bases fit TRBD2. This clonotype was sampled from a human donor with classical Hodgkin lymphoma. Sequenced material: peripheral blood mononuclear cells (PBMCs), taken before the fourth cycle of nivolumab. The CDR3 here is CASSLSLAGSGVDTQYF. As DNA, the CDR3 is TGTGCCAGCAGTTTAAGTCTAGCGGGAAGTGGTGTAGATACGCAGTATTTT.